This is a list of T cell receptor beta chains from one sample in a study of radiation and T cells in renal cell carcinoma. Profiling relied on immunoSEQ multiplex PCR, and the TCRdb table lists in-frame clones only, not all of them. This sample carries 150,000 to 200,000 clones, about nine tenths of them seen once, and the ten largest clones take about 10%. This specimen consisted of blood, obtained from a patient whose treatment included radiotherapy and nephrectomy. These receptors were obtained from a woman in her forties or fifties with renal cell carcinoma. Each CDR3 is given with its conserved first and last residue. The order of the fields is D gene, V gene, clone size, J gene, CDR3 protein, CDR3 DNA. The D gene is left open where the match is weak. Expanded clones get a size class; other rows say once, few or many, or leave the size out.

TRBD2	TRBV9	-	TRBJ2-1	CASSVSTSGTDNEQFF	TGTGCCAGCAGCGTCTCGACTAGCGGGACAGACAATGAGCAGTTCTTC
-	TRBV4-3	-	TRBJ1-2	CASSQDRGNGYTF	TGCGCCAGCAGCCAAGATAGGGGGAACGGCTACACCTTC
TRBD1	TRBV19	-	TRBJ1-4	CASSIGTVTNEKLFF	TGTGCCAGTAGTATCGGGACAGTCACTAATGAAAAACTGTTTTTT
-	TRBV6-1	-	TRBJ1-4	CASSRYWAPVPKLFF	TGTGCCAGCAGCCGATACTGGGCCCCAGTCCCAAAACTGTTTTTT
-	TRBV5-5	-	TRBJ1-1	CASSSWGERTEAFF	TGTGCCAGCAGCTCCTGGGGGGAGAGGACTGAAGCTTTCTTT
-	TRBV7-2	-	TRBJ1-6	CASSLAGGPSPLHF	TGTGCCAGCAGCTTGGCCGGGGGGCCATCACCCCTCCACTTT
TRBD1	TRBV5-6	-	TRBJ1-2	CASSWDRGRLDYGYTF	TGTGCCAGCAGCTGGGACAGGGGGCGGTTGGACTATGGCTACACCTTC
-	TRBV5-1	-	TRBJ2-2	CASSLATLQTGELFF	TGCGCCAGCAGCTTGGCGACACTTCAAACCGGGGAGCTGTTTTTT
-	TRBV7-2	-	TRBJ1-6	CASSLESQNYNSPLHF	TGTGCCAGCAGCTTAGAGTCGCAGAACTATAATTCACCCCTCCACTTT
-	TRBV6-6	-	TRBJ1-4	CASSYRPLEEGEKLFF	TGTGCCAGCAGTTACCGCCCCCTCGAGGAGGGTGAAAAACTGTTTTTT
-	TRBV10-1	-	TRBJ2-6	CASSEGRGSISGANVLTF	TGCGCCAGCAGTGAGGGTCGTGGCAGCATCTCTGGGGCCAACGTCCTGACTTTC
-	TRBV6-1	-	TRBJ1-5	CASSEAAGVQHF	TGTGCCAGCAGTGAAGCGGCGGGGGTCCAGCATTTT
-	TRBV11-3	-	TRBJ1-1	CASSLLANTEAFF	TGTGCCAGCAGCTTATTAGCGAACACTGAAGCTTTCTTT
TRBD2	TRBV7-9	-	TRBJ2-3	CASSPRLAAPQDTQYF	TGTGCCAGCAGCCCCCGACTAGCGGCCCCCCAAGATACGCAGTATTTT
-	TRBV13	-	TRBJ1-1	CASSLRGVNTEAFF	TGTGCCAGCAGCTTACGTGGTGTAAACACTGAAGCTTTCTTT
-	TRBV19	once	TRBJ2-7	CASSIDSYEQYF	TGTGCCAGTAGTATTGACTCCTACGAGCAGTACTTC
-	TRBV10-3	-	TRBJ2-1	CAIREDSYNEQFF	TGTGCCATCAGAGAAGACAGCTACAATGAGCAGTTCTTC
-	TRBV2	few	TRBJ2-1	CASSEATRGYNEQFF	TGTGCCAGCAGTGAGGCGACAAGGGGCTACAATGAGCAGTTCTTC
TRBD1	TRBV5-1	-	TRBJ1-1	CASSLETGPGTEAFF	TGCGCCAGCAGCTTAGAGACAGGGCCGGGGACTGAAGCTTTCTTT
TRBD1	TRBV9	once	TRBJ1-3	CASRAGTGGGDTIYF	TGTGCCAGCAGGGCCGGGACAGGGGGCGGAGACACCATATATTTT
-	TRBV5-1	-	TRBJ2-5	CASSLDWGAQETQYF	TGCGCCAGCAGCTTGGATTGGGGGGCACAAGAGACCCAGTACTTC
-	TRBV5-4	-	TRBJ2-5	CASSIPGRETQYF	TGTGCCAGCAGCATCCCGGGGAGAGAGACCCAGTACTTC
-	TRBV6-5	-	TRBJ1-2	CAAYGYGYTF	TGTGCCGCGTACGGGTATGGCTACACCTTC
-	TRBV5-1	once	TRBJ2-3	CASSLEGSRTKDTQYF	TGCGCCAGCAGCTTGGAGGGTAGCAGAACTAAAGATACGCAGTATTTT
TRBD1	TRBV4-3	-	TRBJ2-7	CASSQEGTGSYEQYF	TGCGCCAGCAGCCAAGAGGGGACAGGGTCCTACGAGCAGTACTTC
TRBD1	TRBV6-1	-	TRBJ1-1	CASSTGGWAEAFF	TGTGCCAGCAGTACAGGGGGGTGGGCTGAAGCTTTCTTT
-	TRBV7-2	-	TRBJ2-2	CASSKDRYTGELFF	TGTGCCAGCAGCAAAGACAGATACACCGGGGAGCTGTTTTTT
-	TRBV11-1	-	TRBJ1-1	CASGREPNTEAFF	TGTGCCAGCGGCCGGGAGCCGAACACTGAAGCTTTCTTT
TRBD2	TRBV7-2	-	TRBJ2-7	CASSLGHREALTYEQYF	TGTGCCAGCAGCTTAGGGCACCGGGAGGCTTTAACCTACGAGCAGTACTTC
TRBD1	TRBV11-1	-	TRBJ2-7	CASSSDRKQYF	TGTGCCAGCAGCTCGGACAGGAAGCAGTACTTC
-	TRBV19	-	TRBJ2-3	CASSIGDVTSTDTQYF	TGTGCCAGTAGTATAGGGGACGTTACTAGCACAGATACGCAGTATTTT
-	TRBV5-5	-	TRBJ1-2	CASSGQSYGYTF	TGTGCCAGCAGCGGACAGAGCTATGGCTACACCTTC
-	TRBV29-1	-	TRBJ2-7	CSVEGGNEQYF	TGCAGCGTTGAAGGGGGAAACGAGCAGTACTTC
-	TRBV6-5	-	TRBJ2-3	CASSYSIRRDTQYF	TGTGCCAGCAGTTACTCGATCCGGCGAGATACGCAGTATTTT
TRBD2	TRBV29-1	-	TRBJ2-1	CSAAGGDNEQFF	TGCAGCGCGGCGGGGGGGGACAATGAGCAGTTCTTC
-	TRBV7-2	-	TRBJ1-3	CASSLLQVAGNTIYF	TGTGCCAGCAGCTTACTTCAGGTTGCAGGAAACACCATATATTTT
-	TRBV5-4	-	TRBJ2-5	CASSSRGGAVRETQYF	TGTGCCAGCAGCTCGAGGGGGGGCGCGGTAAGGGAGACCCAGTACTTC
TRBD1	TRBV5-1	-	TRBJ2-2	CASRQGIRTGELFF	TGCGCCAGTAGACAGGGGATTCGGACCGGGGAGCTGTTTTTT
-	TRBV7-9	once	TRBJ2-4	CASSPGTLVLQNIQYF	TGTGCCAGCAGTCCCGGGACCCTAGTTTTACAAAACATTCAGTACTTC
TRBD1	TRBV6-5	-	TRBJ2-2	CASSYFIQGSSGLFF	TGTGCCAGCAGTTACTTCATACAGGGGTCCTCGGGGCTGTTTTTT
-	TRBV9	-	TRBJ1-5	CASSEGGSNQPQHF	TGTGCCAGCAGCGAGGGGGGGAGCAATCAGCCCCAGCATTTT
-	TRBV30	few	TRBJ1-1	CAWSVGGLTEAFF	TGTGCCTGGAGTGTAGGAGGTCTTACTGAAGCTTTCTTT
-	TRBV30	-	TRBJ1-2	CAWNPGLYGYTF	TGTGCCTGGAACCCCGGATTATATGGCTACACCTTC
-	TRBV7-2	-	TRBJ1-4	CASSHEASNEKLFF	TGTGCCAGCAGCCACGAGGCCTCTAATGAAAAACTGTTTTTT
-	TRBV4-1	-	TRBJ2-7	CASSQDGSGLYEQYF	TGCGCCAGCAGCCAAGATGGGTCGGGCCTTTACGAGCAGTACTTC
TRBD2	TRBV29-1	few	TRBJ2-2	CSVDLVAGDTGELFF	TGCAGCGTTGATTTGGTAGCGGGGGACACCGGGGAGCTGTTTTTT
-	TRBV4-3	once	TRBJ1-1	CASSQDLQGAEAFF	TGCGCCAGCAGCCAAGACCTACAGGGTGCCGAAGCTTTCTTT
TRBD2	TRBV29-1	-	TRBJ2-1	CSVDSGTSYNEQFF	TGCAGCGTTGATAGCGGGACCTCCTACAATGAGCAGTTCTTC
-	TRBV15	-	TRBJ1-4	CATSRDFGTNEKLFF	TGTGCCACCAGCAGAGATTTTGGGACAAATGAAAAACTGTTTTTT
-	TRBV5-4	-	TRBJ2-5	CASSLGGAVGVVETQYF	TGTGCCAGCAGCTTGGGAGGGGCCGTAGGTGTAGTAGAGACCCAGTACTTC
-	TRBV6-6	-	TRBJ1-3	CASTRGSGNTIYF	TGTGCCAGTACACGGGGTTCCGGAAACACCATATATTTT
-	TRBV9	once	TRBJ2-3	CASSGGTPGITDTQYF	TGTGCCAGCAGCGGTGGGACTCCCGGAATCACAGATACGCAGTATTTT
-	TRBV4-2	-	TRBJ1-2	CASSRERQEAYGYTF	TGTGCCAGCAGCCGGGAAAGACAGGAGGCCTATGGCTACACCTTC
-	TRBV18	-	TRBJ1-2	CASSRGAEEGYTF	TGTGCCAGCTCAAGAGGGGCAGAAGAAGGCTACACCTTC
TRBD2	TRBV6-5	-	TRBJ2-3	CASSYLASGARDTQYF	TGTGCCAGCAGTTACTTAGCTAGCGGGGCACGAGATACGCAGTATTTT
-	TRBV7-8	once	TRBJ1-5	CASSLVQAGNQPQHF	TGTGCCAGCAGCTTAGTTCAGGCAGGGAATCAGCCCCAGCATTTT
TRBD2	TRBV25-1	-	TRBJ2-5	CASSQSGGAYQETQYF	TGTGCCAGCAGTCAAAGCGGGGGGGCCTACCAAGAGACCCAGTACTTC
-	TRBV19	once	TRBJ2-2	CASTGWGSGELFF	TGTGCCAGTACAGGATGGGGATCCGGGGAGCTGTTTTTT
-	TRBV7-6	-	TRBJ1-6	CASSFGDYNSPLHF	TGTGCCAGCAGCTTTGGGGACTATAATTCACCCCTCCACTTT
-	TRBV15	-	TRBJ2-2	CATSLHRVPGELFF	TGTGCCACCAGCTTACACAGGGTGCCCGGGGAGCTGTTTTTT